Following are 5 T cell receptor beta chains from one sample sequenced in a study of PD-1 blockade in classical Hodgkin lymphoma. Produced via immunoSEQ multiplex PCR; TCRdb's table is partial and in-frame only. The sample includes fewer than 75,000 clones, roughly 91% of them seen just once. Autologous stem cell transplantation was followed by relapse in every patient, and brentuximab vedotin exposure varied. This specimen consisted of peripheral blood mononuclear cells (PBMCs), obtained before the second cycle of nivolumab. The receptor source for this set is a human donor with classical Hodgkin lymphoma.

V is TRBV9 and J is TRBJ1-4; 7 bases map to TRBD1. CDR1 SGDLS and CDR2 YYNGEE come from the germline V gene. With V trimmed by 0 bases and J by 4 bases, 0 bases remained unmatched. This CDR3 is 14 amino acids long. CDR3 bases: TGTGCCAGCAGCGTAGGGACAGGTAATGAAAAACTGTTTTTT. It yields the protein CASSVGTGNEKLFF.

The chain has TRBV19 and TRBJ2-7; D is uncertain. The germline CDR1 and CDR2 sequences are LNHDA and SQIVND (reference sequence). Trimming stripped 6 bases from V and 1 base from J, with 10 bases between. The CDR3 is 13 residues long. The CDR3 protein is CASRASPSYEQYF. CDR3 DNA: TGTGCCAGTAGAGCTAGTCCTTCCTACGAGCAGTACTTC.

This CDR3 is CASSPDGGNQPQHF. DNA for the CDR3: TGTGCCAGCAGTCCGGATGGGGGAAATCAGCCCCAGCATTTT. The rearrangement links TRBV2 to TRBJ1-5, with D tentatively TRBD1 (5 bases). The V gene lost 5 bases and the J gene lost 4 bases, with 12 bases spanning the gap. Germline V gene data show CDR1 as SNHLY and CDR2 as FYNNEI. The length of the CDR3 is 14 residues.

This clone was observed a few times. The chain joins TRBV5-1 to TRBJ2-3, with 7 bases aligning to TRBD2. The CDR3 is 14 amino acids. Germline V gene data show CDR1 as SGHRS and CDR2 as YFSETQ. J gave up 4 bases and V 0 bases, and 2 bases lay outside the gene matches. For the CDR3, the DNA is TGCGCCAGCAGCTTGGGGACTAGTGCAGATACGCAGTATTTT. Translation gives CASSLGTSADTQYF. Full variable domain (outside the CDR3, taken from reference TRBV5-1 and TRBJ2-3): KAGVTQTPRYLIKTRGQQVTLSCSPISGHRSVSWYQQTPGQGLQFLFEYFSETQRNKGNFPGRFSGRQFSNSRSEMNVSTLELGDSALYLCASSLGTSADTQYFGPGTRLTVL.

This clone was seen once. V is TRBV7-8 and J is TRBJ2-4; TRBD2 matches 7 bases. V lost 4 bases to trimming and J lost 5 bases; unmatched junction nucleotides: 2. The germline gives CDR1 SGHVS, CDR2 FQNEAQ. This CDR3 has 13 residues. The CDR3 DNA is TGTGCCAGCAGCTCCGGACTAGAAAACATTCAGTACTTC. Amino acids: CASSSGLENIQYF.